This TCR beta chain was recovered during a study of cytomegalovirus exposure and HLA in healthy donors. The CDR3 is made up of 12 amino acids. Looked up from germline, CDR1 is MDHEN and CDR2 is SYDVKM. The V gene lost 7 bases and the J gene lost 5 bases, with 8 bases spanning the gap. As to this clone: Its cognate antigen is unknown.

A multiplex PCR was run with 60 Vbeta primers and 13 Jbeta primers. The repertoire was sequenced with immunoSEQ multiplex PCR; TCRdb's copy has only in-frame clones and lacks some. The sample has 100,000 to 150,000 clones; around 80% are singletons. General study findings and limits: Later genetic work tied a missense DCLRE1C variant to beta-chain V and J trimming.

The chain combines TRBV28 with TRBJ2-2; unclear D gene. The clonotype was recovered from a man aged 50 to 60 in good health and CMV-seronegative. Sequenced input: PBMCs. In DNA, the CDR3 is TGTGCCAGCACCCTAAAGACCGGGGAGCTGTTTTTT. Its translation: CASTLKTGELFF.